This T cell receptor beta chain was identified in a study of T cell responses to AZD1222 COVID-19 vaccine. Profiled with immunoSEQ multiplex PCR; TCRdb holds only in-frame clones, not every one. Here the sample spans 70,000 or so clones, less than 85% being singletons. This clone was recorded a few times. The germline V gene encodes CDR1 SGHRS and CDR2 YFSETQ. This CDR3 is 14 amino acids long. J was trimmed by 2 bases and V by 3 bases; bases with no gene match: 3. Source: peripheral blood, taken 28 days after the second AZD1222 dose. The TCR was taken from an adult who received the AZD1222 COVID-19 vaccine. The chain is built from TRBV5-1 and TRBJ2-7; 9 nucleotides agree with TRBD1. DNA of the CDR3: TGCGCCAGCAGCTCCCGGGACAGGGCCTACGAGCAGTACTTC. Translating it yields CASSSRDRAYEQYF.